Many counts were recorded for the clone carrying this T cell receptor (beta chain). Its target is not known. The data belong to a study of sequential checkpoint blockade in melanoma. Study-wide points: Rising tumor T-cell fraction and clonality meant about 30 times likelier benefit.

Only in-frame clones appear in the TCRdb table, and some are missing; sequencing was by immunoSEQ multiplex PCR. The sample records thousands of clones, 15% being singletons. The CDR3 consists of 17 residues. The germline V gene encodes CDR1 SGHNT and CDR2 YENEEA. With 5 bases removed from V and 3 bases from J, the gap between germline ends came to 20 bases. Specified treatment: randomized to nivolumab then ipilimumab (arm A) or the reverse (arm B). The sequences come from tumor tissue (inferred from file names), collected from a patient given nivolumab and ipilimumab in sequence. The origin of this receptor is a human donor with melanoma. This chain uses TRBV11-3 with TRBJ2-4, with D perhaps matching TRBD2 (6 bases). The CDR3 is CASSRLGLTRGKNIQYF. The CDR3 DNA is TGTGCCAGCAGCCGTCTAGGACTAACACGGGGCAAAAACATTCAGTACTTC.